The sample holds a few counts of the clone carrying this T cell receptor beta chain. Its antigen is not known. A single heparinised blood sample, averaging roughly 0.11 L, was obtained per donor. This entry is derived from a study of beta chain features in type 1 diabetes. Study-level results: Moderately but significantly shorter TCRB CDR3s were found in Type 1 diabetes patients in all four CD4+ subsets. Patients' naive, central memory and Treg TCRB repertoires seemed closer to one another than those of healthy donors.

Since all of the isolated RNA was reverse transcribed, expressed TCRB transcripts were what got sequenced. The data were produced by immunoSEQ multiplex PCR, yet TCRdb's version contains in-frame clones alone and is incomplete. The sample consists of under 300,000 clones, over 11% of them appearing once. CDR1 and CDR2 (germline): LGHNA, YNFKEQ. The CDR3 runs 17 residues. The V and J ends lost 6 bases and 6 bases respectively, with 24 bases between them. J is TRBJ2-1 and V is TRBV4-2, with a tentative D call TRBD2 (8 bases). The sample taken for sequencing was naive CD4+ T cells from blood. The sequence was collected from a man aged 25-45 years with type 1 diabetes. This CDR3 is CASRQTVAGQLANEQFF. CDR3 DNA: TGTGCCAGCAGGCAAACGGTAGCGGGACAGTTAGCCAATGAGCAGTTCTTC.